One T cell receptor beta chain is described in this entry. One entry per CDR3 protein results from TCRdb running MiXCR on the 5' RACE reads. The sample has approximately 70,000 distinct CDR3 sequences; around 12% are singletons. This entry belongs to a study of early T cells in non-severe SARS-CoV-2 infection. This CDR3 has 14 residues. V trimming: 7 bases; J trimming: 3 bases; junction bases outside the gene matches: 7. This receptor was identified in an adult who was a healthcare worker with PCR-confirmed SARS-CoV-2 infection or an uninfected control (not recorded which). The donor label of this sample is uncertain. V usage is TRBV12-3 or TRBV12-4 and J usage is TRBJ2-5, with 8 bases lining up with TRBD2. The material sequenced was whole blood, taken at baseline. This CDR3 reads CASTHSGTEETQYF. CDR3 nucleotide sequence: TGTGCCAGCACCCATAGCGGGACCGAAGAGACCCAGTACTTC.